This is a list of T cell receptor beta chains from one sample in a study of shared clonotypes between healthy human individuals. Produced via immunoSEQ multiplex PCR; TCRdb's table is partial and in-frame only. Of about 1.1 million clones listed, more than 75% are singletons. The sample comprised memory CD4+ T cells from PBMCs. These receptor sequences come from a young man in good health. Some clones in this sample may be carry-over from other donors' samples. CDR3s include the opening cysteine and the closing phenylalanine or tryptophan. A D gene is named only where the DNA matches it firmly. Clone sizes are given selectively: once, few, many, or a class where the clone is expanded.

TRBD1	TRBJ2-2	.	TRBV10-3	CAISSGGTGGFGELFF	TGTGCCATCAGCTCTGGCGGGACAGGGGGCTTCGGGGAGCTGTTTTTT
TRBD1	TRBJ2-3	few	TRBV5-1	CASSRYPGQGTDTQYF	TGCGCCAGCAGCCGATATCCGGGACAGGGAACAGATACGCAGTATTTT
TRBD1	TRBJ2-7	once	TRBV28	CASRSPGTGSGGQYF	TGTGCCAGCAGATCCCCCGGGACAGGTTCCGGGGGGCAGTACTTC
.	TRBJ2-5	once	TRBV7-9	CASSHRVQETQYF	TGTGCCAGCAGCCACCGGGTCCAAGAGACCCAGTACTTC
.	TRBJ1-2	.	TRBV28	CASSSSLGYTF	TGTGCCAGCAGTAGCTCCCTTGGCTACACCTTC
.	TRBJ1-4	.	TRBV28	CASSSEVDEKLFF	TGTGCCAGCAGTTCAGAGGTGGATGAAAAACTGTTTTTT
TRBD2	TRBJ2-7	.	TRBV27	CASRILGLAGIYEQYF	TGTGCCAGCAGGATCCTCGGACTAGCGGGAATATACGAGCAGTACTTC
.	TRBJ1-5	.	TRBV6-5	CASRRRGGSQHF	TGTGCCAGCAGGCGGCGCGGGGGGTCCCAGCATTTT
TRBD1	TRBJ2-7	once	TRBV7-9	CASSTTGIGGEQYF	TGTGCCAGCAGCACGACAGGGATCGGAGGCGAGCAGTACTTC
.	TRBJ2-5	.	TRBV5-1	CASTVDGQETQYF	TGCGCCAGCACCGTAGATGGCCAAGAGACCCAGTACTTC
.	TRBJ2-7	.	TRBV18	CASSPQPGLATYEQYF	TGTGCCAGCTCACCACAACCGGGACTGGCGACCTACGAGCAGTACTTC
.	TRBJ2-5	.	TRBV7-6	CASSPVRETQYF	TGTGCCAGCAGCCCGGTACGGGAGACCCAGTACTTC
TRBD1	TRBJ2-3	.	TRBV5-1	CASSSGQVLADTQYF	TGCGCCAGCAGCTCAGGACAGGTTTTGGCAGATACGCAGTATTTT
.	TRBJ2-3	.	TRBV5-1	CASSLYGAGGTDTQYF	TGCGCCAGCAGCTTGTATGGGGCGGGTGGCACAGATACGCAGTATTTT
.	TRBJ1-4	.	TRBV6-1	CASSEFRSATNEKLFF	TGTGCCAGCAGTGAATTCCGGAGTGCAACTAATGAAAAACTGTTTTTT
.	TRBJ1-3	.	TRBV28	CASSLSGAGNTIYF	TGTGCCAGCAGTTTATCCGGAGCTGGAAACACCATATATTTT
TRBD1	TRBJ1-1	.	TRBV15	CATSRDRWGQGRTFF	TGTGCCACCAGCAGAGATCGTTGGGGACAGGGTAGGACTTTCTTT
TRBD2	TRBJ2-1	.	TRBV5-6	CASSLAPGLAGDHEQFF	TGTGCCAGCAGCCTCGCCCCGGGACTAGCGGGAGACCATGAGCAGTTCTTC
.	TRBJ2-7	.	TRBV6-6	CASSYSVGEAYEQYF	TGTGCCAGCAGTTACTCCGTGGGGGAAGCATACGAGCAGTACTTC
TRBD2	TRBJ2-1	.	TRBV5-4	CASSYPGLREGNEQFF	TGTGCCAGCAGCTACCCGGGGTTGCGGGAGGGGAATGAGCAGTTCTTC
.	TRBJ2-5	few	TRBV6-6	CASSYSGTNQETQYF	TGTGCCAGCAGTTACTCCGGGACAAACCAAGAGACCCAGTACTTC
.	TRBJ1-3	few	TRBV15	CATSRDLGSGNTIYF	TGTGCCACCAGCAGAGATCTGGGCTCTGGAAACACCATATATTTT
.	TRBJ1-5	.	TRBV28	CASSLRFDRRGTQPQHF	TGTGCCAGCAGTTTAAGGTTTGACAGGCGAGGTACGCAGCCCCAGCATTTT
.	TRBJ1-5	.	TRBV10-3	CAISDDRFNQPQHF	TGTGCCATCAGTGATGACAGGTTCAATCAGCCCCAGCATTTT
.	TRBJ1-1	.	TRBV4-1	CASSLSWMNTEAFF	TGCGCCAGCAGCCTCTCGTGGATGAACACTGAAGCTTTCTTT
.	TRBJ2-7	.	TRBV23-1	CASSPLRVRASYEQYF	TGCGCCAGCAGTCCCTTACGGGTCAGGGCCTCCTACGAGCAGTACTTC
.	TRBJ2-3	many	TRBV14	CASSQDGRTTQYF	TGTGCCAGCAGCCAAGATGGCCGGACTACGCAGTATTTT
.	TRBJ2-5	.	TRBV6-5	CASSFTRGETQYF	TGTGCCAGCAGTTTTACTAGGGGAGAGACCCAGTACTTC
.	TRBJ2-2	.	TRBV9	CASSARSDSYTGELFF	TGTGCCAGCAGCGCGAGATCGGACAGCTACACCGGGGAGCTGTTTTTT
.	TRBJ1-3	.	TRBV27	CASSPRVRISGNTIYF	TGTGCCAGCAGTCCCCGGGTTAGGATCTCTGGAAACACCATATATTTT
.	TRBJ1-1	few	TRBV18	CASSWLMNTEAFF	TGTGCCAGCTCTTGGCTGATGAACACTGAAGCTTTCTTT
TRBD1	TRBJ2-6	.	TRBV7-2	CASSFQTGAGANVLTF	TGTGCCAGCAGCTTTCAGACAGGGGCTGGGGCCAACGTCCTGACTTTC
.	TRBJ2-7	.	TRBV11-2	CASSLDLRGSYEQYF	TGTGCCAGCAGCTTAGATCTAAGGGGGTCCTACGAGCAGTACTTC
.	TRBJ2-2	.	TRBV7-9	CASTPRGWNTGELFF	TGTGCCAGCACCCCACGGGGTTGGAACACCGGGGAGCTGTTTTTT
.	TRBJ1-4	.	TRBV9	CASSPYARAANEKLFF	TGTGCCAGCAGCCCCTACGCCAGGGCAGCTAATGAAAAACTGTTTTTT